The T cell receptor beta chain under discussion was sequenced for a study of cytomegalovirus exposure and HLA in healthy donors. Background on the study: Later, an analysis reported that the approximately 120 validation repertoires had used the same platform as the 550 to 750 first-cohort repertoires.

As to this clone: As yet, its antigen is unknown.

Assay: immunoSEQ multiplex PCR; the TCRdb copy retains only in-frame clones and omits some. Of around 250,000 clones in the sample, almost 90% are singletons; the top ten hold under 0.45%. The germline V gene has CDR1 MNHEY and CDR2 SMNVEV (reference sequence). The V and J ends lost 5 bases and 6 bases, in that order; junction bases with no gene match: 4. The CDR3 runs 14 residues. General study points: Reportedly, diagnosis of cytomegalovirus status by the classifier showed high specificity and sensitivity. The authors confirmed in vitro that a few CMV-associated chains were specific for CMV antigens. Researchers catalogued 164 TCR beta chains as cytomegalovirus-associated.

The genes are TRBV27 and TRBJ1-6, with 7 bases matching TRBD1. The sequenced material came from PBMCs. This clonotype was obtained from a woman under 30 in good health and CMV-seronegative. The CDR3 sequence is CASSQTGPNSPLHF. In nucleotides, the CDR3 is TGTGCCAGCAGTCAGACAGGGCCTAATTCACCCCTCCACTTT.